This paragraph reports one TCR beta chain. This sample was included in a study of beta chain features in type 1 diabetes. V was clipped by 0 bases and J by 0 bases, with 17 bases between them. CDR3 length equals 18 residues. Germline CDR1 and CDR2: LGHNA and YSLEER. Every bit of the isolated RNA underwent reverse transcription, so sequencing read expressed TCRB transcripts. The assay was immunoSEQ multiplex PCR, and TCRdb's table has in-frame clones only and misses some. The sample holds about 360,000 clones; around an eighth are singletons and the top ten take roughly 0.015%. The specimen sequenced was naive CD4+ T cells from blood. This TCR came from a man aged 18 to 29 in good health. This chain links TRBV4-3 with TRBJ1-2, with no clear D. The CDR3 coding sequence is TGCGCCAGCAGCCAAGATATCACGGTACTTCTCCCTAACTATGGCTACACCTTC. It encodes CASSQDITVLLPNYGYTF.